These T cell receptor beta chains were read from a single sample in a study of shared T cell receptors in the human thymus. Clones were sequenced by immunoSEQ multiplex PCR, and TCRdb holds only the in-frame ones, with some missing. The sample records approximately 580,000 clones, 75% to 80% being singletons. The sample also formed part of further work on human thymus T cells.

Sequenced input: thymocytes. The receptors were gathered from a boy in the first two years of life with a congenital heart defect. Both conserved end residues are part of each CDR3. The D gene is left open where the match is weak. Expanded clones get a size class; other rows say once, few or many, or leave the size out.

j_call clone_size v_call d_call cdr3_aa cdr3_nt
TRBJ1-3 NA TRBV7-6 NA CASSPKRGHSGNTIYF TGTGCCAGCAGCCCTAAGCGGGGGCACTCTGGAAACACCATATATTTT
TRBJ2-7 once TRBV7-2 TRBD1 CASSLEQGARQYF TGTGCCAGCAGCTTAGAACAGGGGGCAAGGCAGTACTTC
TRBJ2-7 NA TRBV29-1 TRBD1 CSASTGVGYEQYF TGCAGCGCTTCAACAGGGGTCGGGTACGAGCAGTACTTC
TRBJ1-5 NA TRBV4-1 TRBD1 CASSQQGAEGPQHF TGCGCCAGCAGCCAACAGGGGGCAGAGGGGCCCCAGCATTTT
TRBJ2-1 once TRBV4-2 TRBD1 CASSQGGGDNEQFF TGTGCCAGCAGCCAAGGAGGGGGCGACAATGAGCAGTTCTTC
TRBJ2-7 NA TRBV7-8 NA CARSSFYGPQGREQYF TGTGCCAGGAGCTCCTTTTACGGTCCGCAAGGGAGGGAGCAGTACTTC
TRBJ1-5 NA TRBV28 NA CASSLKQRPQHF TGTGCCAGCAGTCTCAAACAGAGGCCCCAGCATTTT
TRBJ2-1 NA TRBV7-8 NA CASSLGLTSTSKEQFF TGTGCCAGCAGCTTAGGACTCACTTCCACATCAAAGGAGCAGTTCTTC
TRBJ2-4 NA TRBV5-4 NA CASSLVGDDLAKNIQYF TGTGCCAGCAGCTTGGTGGGCGATGATCTAGCCAAAAACATTCAGTACTTC
TRBJ2-1 NA TRBV9 TRBD2 CASSVGLAGVNEQFF TGTGCCAGCAGCGTCGGGCTAGCGGGAGTCAATGAGCAGTTCTTC
TRBJ1-5 NA TRBV5-3 TRBD1 CARSPGQGARTYSNQPQHF TGTGCCAGAAGCCCGGGACAGGGGGCCCGGACTTATAGCAATCAGCCCCAGCATTTT
TRBJ2-2 NA TRBV28 NA CASSHDLGRDTGELFF TGTGCCAGCAGTCACGATTTGGGGCGTGACACCGGGGAGCTGTTTTTT
TRBJ2-7 NA TRBV4-2 NA CASSQVSGVYEQYF TGTGCCAGCAGCCAAGTATCGGGGGTCTACGAGCAGTACTTC
TRBJ2-5 NA TRBV11-3 TRBD2 CASSPGTSGPPKETQYF TGTGCCAGCAGCCCTGGGACTAGCGGGCCCCCGAAAGAGACCCAGTACTTC
TRBJ2-5 NA TRBV30 TRBD2 CAWDAGTSGREGETQYF TGTGCCTGGGACGCCGGGACTAGCGGGAGAGAGGGGGAGACCCAGTACTTC
TRBJ2-3 NA TRBV7-6 NA CASSPSRPHGGTDTQYF TGTGCCAGCAGCCCTTCCCGACCTCACGGGGGCACAGATACGCAGTATTTT
TRBJ1-2 NA TRBV4-3 TRBD1 CASSHGMGQGLYGYTF TGCGCCAGCAGCCACGGAATGGGACAGGGCCTCTATGGCTACACCTTC
TRBJ2-1 few TRBV10-3 NA CATGGAGGYNEQFF TGTGCCACCGGGGGGGCAGGGGGTTACAATGAGCAGTTCTTC
TRBJ1-1 NA TRBV27 NA CASSFQTPRGLDTEAFF TGTGCCAGCAGTTTCCAAACCCCCAGGGGCTTGGACACTGAAGCTTTCTTT
TRBJ2-5 NA TRBV14 TRBD2 CASSQEASGVGGETQYF TGTGCCAGCAGCCAAGAGGCCAGCGGGGTAGGTGGAGAGACCCAGTACTTC
TRBJ2-3 NA TRBV15 TRBD2 CATSRVSRAGATTDTQYF TGTGCCACCAGCAGAGTTTCTCGCGCGGGAGCTACCACAGATACGCAGTATTTT
TRBJ2-3 NA TRBV19 NA CASSSPAGGGSPTTDTQYF TGTGCCAGTAGTAGTCCGGCTGGTGGGGGCAGCCCAACCACAGATACGCAGTATTTT
TRBJ2-5 NA TRBV7-6 TRBD1 CASSSKGQGYQETQYF TGTGCCAGCAGCTCAAAGGGACAGGGGTACCAAGAGACCCAGTACTTC
TRBJ2-7 NA TRBV7-7 TRBD1 CASSSDRGPYEQYF TGTGCTAGCAGCTCGGACAGGGGTCCCTACGAGCAGTACTTC
TRBJ2-5 NA TRBV7-3 TRBD1 CASSPRDRDPIMAGKSQETQYF TGTGCCAGCAGCCCCCGGGACAGGGATCCTATAATGGCGGGAAAATCTCAAGAGACCCAGTACTTC
TRBJ2-1 NA TRBV20-1 NA CSASGGNEQFF TGCAGTGCTAGCGGGGGAAATGAGCAGTTCTTC
TRBJ1-5 once TRBV7-2 NA CASSPPGNQPQHF TGTGCCAGCAGCCCTCCCGGGAATCAGCCCCAGCATTTT
TRBJ2-6 NA TRBV2 TRBD1 CAAQGERAYSGANVLTF TGTGCCGCTCAGGGGGAGAGGGCCTACTCTGGGGCCAACGTCCTGACTTTC
TRBJ1-3 few TRBV18 NA CASSSRQVHSGNTIYF TGTGCCAGCTCATCCCGACAGGTTCACTCTGGAAACACCATATATTTT
TRBJ2-1 NA TRBV29-1 TRBD2 CSVEGLAVGVESSYNEQFF TGCAGCGTTGAAGGACTAGCGGTAGGGGTGGAAAGCTCCTACAATGAGCAGTTCTTC
TRBJ2-3 NA TRBV2 NA CASSELEGTDTQYF TGTGCCAGCAGTGAACTGGAGGGGACAGATACGCAGTATTTT
TRBJ1-3 few TRBV7-2 NA CASSSTSGNTIYF TGTGCCAGCAGCTCCACCAGTGGAAACACCATATATTTT
TRBJ2-7 NA TRBV4-3 TRBD2 CASSPPGGLVTYEQYF TGCGCCAGCAGCCCCCCTGGCGGACTAGTAACCTACGAGCAGTACTTC
TRBJ1-1 few TRBV19 TRBD1 CASTGQGAITEAFF TGTGCCAGTACCGGACAGGGGGCTATCACTGAAGCTTTCTTT